This T cell receptor (beta chain) comes out of a study of blood T cell repertoires in COVID-19. Across the study: Specimens from acute and convalescent COVID-19 originated in the United States, Italy and Spain.

From germline, CDR1 is GTSNPN and CDR2 SVGIG (reference sequence). The V and J ends lost 0 bases and 11 bases respectively, with 17 bases between them. The CDR3 spans 15 residues. In the authors' methods: It was from reference gene primer amplification that nucleated cell counts were estimated. Using immunoSEQ multiplex PCR, the repertoire was profiled, and TCRdb retains in-frame clones only, with some absent. Clone size and the V and J calls come from that table; the DNA yielded D and trimming. Of around 95,000 clones detected, around four fifths appear once; the ten largest clones hold 9.5% to 13%.

The origin of this receptor is a woman aged 70-85 years with acute or convalescent COVID-19. The genes are TRBV30 and TRBJ1-6, with TRBD1 as a possible D gene (5 bases). Material for sequencing was peripheral blood. The CDR3, as DNA: TGTGCCTGGAGTGTACTTGGGCGGGGCCGAGCACCCCTCCACTTT. Its translation: CAWSVLGRGRAPLHF. The full variable domain, completed using reference TRBV30 and TRBJ1-6, is SQTIHQWPATLVQPVGSPLSLECTVEGTSNPNLYWYRQAAGRGLQLLFYSVGIGQISSEVPQNLSASRPQDRQFILSSKKLLLSDSGFYLCAWSVLGRGRAPLHFGNGTRLTVT.